This T cell receptor beta chain appears in the sequencing data of a study of cytomegalovirus exposure and HLA in healthy donors. The overall study: Within an early data release were roughly 83 million unique TCRs drawn from HLA-typed donors.

Looked up from germline, CDR1 is MNHEY and CDR2 is SVGAGI. The junction had 6 bases not matched to a gene; V was cut back by 5 bases and J by 5 bases. The CDR3 covers 14 residues. Healthy donors of bone marrow made up the group. Study outcomes and limitations: High specificity and sensitivity for cytomegalovirus status were reported for the classifier. Segments of the TCR beta V type were, in most cases, productive about 87% or about 30% of the time in an earlier analysis.

PCR was performed using 60 Vbeta and 13 Jbeta primers. The data were produced by immunoSEQ multiplex PCR, yet TCRdb's version contains in-frame clones alone and is incomplete. The repertoire has 200,000 to 250,000 clones, roughly 85% of them found once; the top ten carry roughly 2%. Concerning this clone: Its antigen is currently unknown.

The TCR was taken from a man younger than 35 in good health and CMV-seronegative. This chain links TRBV6-5 with TRBJ2-5, with 9 bases that match TRBD1. The material sequenced was PBMCs. The CDR3 nucleotides read TGTGCCAGCAGTGCTGACAGGGGGGGGGAGACCCAGTACTTC. It encodes CASSADRGGETQYF.